The clone carrying this T cell receptor (beta chain) was seen only a few times. Its target is unknown. From each donor, at least one pre-ART PBMC sample and at least two post-ART PBMC samples were obtained. CDR1 and CDR2 from the germline V gene are SGHNT and YYREEE (reference sequence). The trim removed 4 bases at V and 5 bases at J, leaving 7 bases unmatched. The CDR3 length is 15 residues. This record belongs to a study of long-term antiretroviral therapy in people with HIV. The libraries were made with immunoSEQ v3.0 at survey level. A target of about 40,000-55,000 T-cell genomes per sample was set for sequencing. Assay: immunoSEQ multiplex PCR; the TCRdb copy retains only in-frame clones and omits some. Counted here are under 20,000 clones, 80% occurring once; the ten biggest clones make up roughly 10%. Study-wide findings and caveats: Patients on ART gained diversity, which nonetheless stayed below transplant donor controls. Pre-ART clonal expansion yielded clones that dominated the repertoire at all time points.

This chain connects TRBV5-4 to TRBJ2-2, with 8 bases lining up with TRBD2. The receptor was isolated from a woman aged 35 to 49 with HIV. Sequencing used unsorted PBMCs, obtained 0.2 years after starting antiretroviral therapy. CDR3 in amino acids: CASSLTSGKTGELFF. For the CDR3, the DNA is TGTGCCAGCAGCCTTACTAGCGGTAAAACCGGGGAGCTGTTTTTT.